These 22 T cell receptor beta chains were sequenced from one sample in a study of cytomegalovirus exposure and HLA in healthy donors. Primers included in the PCR were 60 Vbeta and 13 Jbeta primers. Measured with immunoSEQ multiplex PCR; TCRdb has only the in-frame clones, and not every one. The sample has 100,000 to 150,000 clones, 70% to 80% seen once. The sample consisted of PBMCs. The receptors here all came from a man in his forties or fifties in good health and CMV-seronegative.

V and J are TRBV15 and TRBJ1-1, with TRBD1 identical over 9 bases. V shed 5 bases and J 4 bases; nucleotides not matched to a gene: 5. The CDR3 is 14 amino acids. From germline, CDR1 is LNHNV and CDR2 YYDKDF (reference sequence). The CDR3 nucleotides read TGTGCCACCAGCGACCGGGACAGGGTCACTGAAGCTTTCTTT. It is translated as CATSDRDRVTEAFF.

To note about this clone: Since the CDR3 does not end with the conserved phenylalanine or tryptophan, this likely comes from a read error. The chain carries TRBV7-9 and TRBJ1-6; the D gene is possibly TRBD1 (6 bases). Germline V gene sequence: CDR1 SEHNR, CDR2 FQNEAQ (reference sequence). V was cut by 7 bases and J by 7 bases, with 14 bases left in between. The CDR3 contains 14 residues. In nucleotides, the CDR3 is TGTGCCAGCACCTACGAGGGGGGGAATTCACCCCTCCACCTT. Translating gives CASTYEGGNSPLHL.

This clone appeared once. The chain employs TRBV19 and TRBJ2-1; TRBD2 matches 15 bases. The CDR3 length is 18 residues. Germline CDR1 and CDR2: LNHDA and SQIVND (reference sequence). V was clipped by 5 bases and J by 4 bases; unmatched bases: 9. For the CDR3, the DNA is TGTGCCAGTAGTCCGGGACTAGCGGGGGGCCCGGAATACAATGAGCAGTTCTTC. Protein product: CASSPGLAGGPEYNEQFF.

This clone was seen only a few times. The gene calls are TRBV7-2 and TRBJ1-1; possibly TRBD1 for D (6 bases). This CDR3 is built from 14 residues. Germline CDR1 and CDR2: SGHTA and FQGNSA. Trimming cost V 5 bases and J 1 base, with 11 bases left between them. This chain's CDR3 is CASSTQGQNTEAFF. The CDR3 DNA is TGTGCCAGCAGCACCCAGGGACAGAACACTGAAGCTTTCTTT.

The V and J genes are TRBV25-1 and TRBJ1-2; the D gene is possibly TRBD1 (5 bases). CDR3 length: 12 amino acids. Looked up from germline, CDR1 is MGHDK and CDR2 is SYGVNS. Trimming shortened V by 6 bases and J by 8 bases, and 13 bases separated the two germline ends. The CDR3 bases are TGTGCCAGCAGGACCCTAGGGGCGGGCTACACCTTC. Its protein product is CASRTLGAGYTF.

This rearrangement joins TRBV6-5 to TRBJ1-1; no clear D gene. The length of the CDR3 is 14 residues. Germline values: CDR1 MNHEY, CDR2 SVGAGI. The germline V and J ends were trimmed by 11 bases and 3 bases, with 19 bases remaining between them. DNA for the CDR3: TGTGCCTGCACGCCCCCTGGGCGGGACACTGAAGCTTTCTTT. Amino acids: CACTPPGRDTEAFF.

The chain carries TRBV18 and TRBJ1-1, with D unclear. CDR1 is KGHSH and CDR2 is LQKENI in the germline V gene. The CDR3 extends over 15 amino acids. The V and J ends lost 4 bases and 6 bases respectively, with 18 bases between them. CDR3 amino acids: CASSLNGPQASEAFF. The DNA of the CDR3 is TGTGCCAGCTCACTAAACGGTCCTCAGGCATCTGAAGCTTTCTTT. Drawing the rest from reference TRBV18 and TRBJ1-1, the complete variable domain is NAGVMQNPRHLVRRRGQEARLRCSPMKGHSHVYWYRQLPEEGLKFMVYLQKENIIDESGMPKERFSAEFPKEGPSILRIQQVVRGDSAAYFCASSLNGPQASEAFFGQGTRLTVV.

The chain is built from TRBV5-4 and TRBJ2-6; tentatively, D is TRBD2 (6 bases). This CDR3 has 15 amino acids. In germline, CDR1 is SGHNT, CDR2 YYREEE (reference sequence). The germline V and J ends were trimmed by 10 bases and 5 bases, with 19 bases remaining between them. The CDR3 sequence: CALSGVQSRANVLTF. CDR3 nucleotide sequence: TGTGCCCTATCGGGGGTCCAATCCCGGGCCAACGTCCTGACTTTC.

V is TRBV5-4 and J is TRBJ1-1; no reliable D call. The CDR3 has 15 amino acids. V was trimmed by 3 bases and J by 6 bases, leaving 18 bases between them. Looked up from germline, CDR1 is SGHNT and CDR2 is YYREEE (reference sequence). CDR3 coding DNA: TGTGCCAGCAGCTCTGAAGGGAGAATCGAGGCTGAAGCTTTCTTT. This encodes CASSSEGRIEAEAFF.

The rearrangement links TRBV29-1 to TRBJ2-3, with a tentative D call TRBD2 (5 bases). There are 12 residues in the CDR3. V lost 3 bases and J lost 4, with 8 bases in between. Per germline, CDR1 SQVTM and CDR2 ANQGSEA. The CDR3 region has the DNA TGCAGCGTTGAGGGGAGAGCAGATACGCAGTATTTT. It codes for CSVEGRADTQYF.

V is TRBV5-4 and J is TRBJ2-7, with 8 bases that match TRBD1. Looked up from germline, CDR1 is SGHNT and CDR2 is YYREEE (reference sequence). V lost 5 bases and J lost 3; bases outside the gene matches: 10. CDR3 length: 15 amino acids. CDR3 loop: CASSSLDRAVYEQYF. As DNA, the CDR3 is TGTGCCAGCAGTTCTTTGGACAGGGCTGTCTACGAGCAGTACTTC. Full variable domain (outside the CDR3, taken from reference TRBV5-4 and TRBJ2-7): ETGVTQSPTHLIKTRGQQVTLRCSSQSGHNTVSWYQQALGQGPQFIFQYYREEENGRGNFPPRFSGLQFPNYSSELNVNALELDDSALYLCASSSLDRAVYEQYFGPGTRLTVT.

This rearrangement joins TRBV10-3 to TRBJ1-4; D is unresolved. CDR1 ENHRY and CDR2 SYGVKD come from the germline V gene. This CDR3 region has 14 residues. V lost 6 bases and J 4 bases, leaving 12 bases between the germline ends. As DNA, the CDR3 is TGTGCCATCAGCGACATTATCGGTAATGAAAAACTGTTTTTT. Protein sequence: CAISDIIGNEKLFF.

The chain combines TRBV7-9 with TRBJ2-7; a weak D match, TRBD2 (5 bases). Trimming took off 1 base at V and 6 bases at J, with 10 bases between the two ends. This CDR3 region has 13 residues. Germline V gene data show CDR1 as SEHNR and CDR2 as FQNEAQ (reference sequence). The CDR3 loop reads CASSLDEGSEQYV. The CDR3, as DNA: TGTGCCAGCAGCTTAGATGAGGGAAGCGAGCAGTACGTC.

This clone turned up a few times. The J gene is TRBJ2-1, the V gene TRBV11-2; a possible D gene is TRBD2 (7 bases). CDR1 is SGHAT, CDR2 FQNNGV, per germline. With 3 bases removed from V and 0 bases from J, the gap between germline ends came to 12 bases. This CDR3 is 16 amino acids long. CDR3 loop: CASSFGGGASYNEQFF. The CDR3 DNA is TGTGCCAGCAGCTTCGGTGGGGGGGCCTCCTACAATGAGCAGTTCTTC.

The V and J genes are TRBV15 and TRBJ1-2; TRBD1 aligns across 7 bases. V lost 2 bases to trimming and J lost 4 bases; unmatched junction nucleotides: 10. Germline assignment: CDR1 LNHNV and CDR2 YYDKDF (reference sequence). The CDR3 runs 16 residues. CDR3 coding DNA: TGTGCCACCAGCAGATCGACAGGGCAGGGTGGCTATGGCTACACCTTC. Its translation is CATSRSTGQGGYGYTF.

V usage is TRBV18 and J usage is TRBJ1-5, with TRBD1 matching 7 bases. Germline V gene lookup returns CDR1 KGHSH and CDR2 LQKENI. Germline trimming cut 2 bases from V and 4 bases from J; bases unmatched to any gene: 11. The CDR3 loop spans 17 amino acids. CDR3 loop: CASSPAEGAVGNQPQHF. CDR3 sequence (DNA): TGTGCCAGCTCACCAGCGGAGGGGGCAGTCGGAAATCAGCCCCAGCATTTT.

The chain couples TRBV14 to TRBJ2-7; 9 bases line up with TRBD2. The V and J ends lost 3 bases and 5 bases, in that order; junction bases with no gene match: 11. This CDR3 is built from 16 residues. The germline V gene encodes CDR1 SGHDN and CDR2 FVKESK. CDR3 amino acids: CASSQGLAVGRHEQYF. The CDR3 DNA is TGTGCCAGCAGCCAGGGACTAGCTGTGGGTCGACACGAGCAGTACTTC.

The rearrangement links TRBV19 to TRBJ1-6; D is possibly TRBD1 (5 bases). CDR1 and CDR2 from the germline V gene are LNHDA and SQIVND (reference sequence). The CDR3 has 14 amino acids. V dropped 3 bases and J dropped 8 bases, with 11 bases sitting between them. The CDR3 DNA is TGTGCCAGTAGTATGGCGGGGGAGGATTCACCCCTCCACTTT. This translates into CASSMAGEDSPLHF.

The gene calls are TRBV5-5 and TRBJ1-5; the D gene is possibly TRBD1 (5 bases). CDR1 and CDR2 (germline): SGHKS, YYEKEE (reference sequence). V lost 4 bases, J lost 7 bases, and 18 bases lay in between. CDR3 length: 15 residues. The CDR3 is CASSQTRGGGQPQHF. CDR3 sequence (DNA): TGTGCCAGCAGCCAGACCCGGGGGGGAGGACAGCCCCAGCATTTT.

V usage is TRBV20-1 and J usage is TRBJ2-4; 7 bases align to TRBD2. J lost 8 bases, V lost 6 bases, and 4 bases had no gene match. The CDR3 has 11 residues. Germline CDR1 and CDR2: DFQATT and SNEGSKA (reference sequence). The DNA for the CDR3 is TGCAGTGCCCGGGGGAGGGACATTCAGTACTTC. It codes for CSARGRDIQYF.

The chain links TRBV4-3 to TRBJ2-5; D possibly corresponds to TRBD1 (6 bases). The V end lost 4 bases, the J end lost 3 bases, and 15 bases lay between the germline ends. Germline V gene data show CDR1 as LGHNA and CDR2 as YSLEER. This CDR3 has 15 residues. CDR3 DNA sequence: TGCGCCAGCAGCCGTTCCTGGACAGCCGAAGAGACCCAGTACTTC. Protein: CASSRSWTAEETQYF.

Of note for this clone: The same CDR3 arises from other DNA sequences in this sample as well. This sequence joins TRBV5-1 and TRBJ1-1; 8 nucleotides line up with TRBD1. Germline V gene data show CDR1 as SGHRS and CDR2 as YFSETQ. The CDR3 runs to 12 residues. Trimming removed 4 bases from V and 6 bases from J; junction bases left unmatched: 2. CDR3 residues: CASSPQGAEAFF. CDR3 sequence (DNA): TGCGCCAGCAGCCCACAGGGGGCTGAAGCTTTCTTT. The variable domain in full, with the rest retrieved from reference TRBV5-1 and TRBJ1-1, is KAGVTQTPRYLIKTRGQQVTLSCSPISGHRSVSWYQQTPGQGLQFLFEYFSETQRNKGNFPGRFSGRQFSNSRSEMNVSTLELGDSALYLCASSPQGAEAFFGQGTRLTVV.